This T cell receptor (beta chain) was recorded in a study of neurological immune-mediated disorders. Study-level points and caveats: No CDR3 amino acid sequences were shared by expanded clones across subjects, suggesting private repertoires in all groups. In HTLV-1-associated myelopathy, TCR clonal expansion was greatest, and in multiple sclerosis it was least, below healthy controls.

TCRdb analysed the 5' RACE reads with MiXCR anew, one entry per CDR3 protein. The data contain 65,000 to 90,000 distinct CDR3 sequences, 10% of them singletons. In its sample, this clonotype was seen a few times. Its specificity is unknown. This CDR3 has 15 amino acids. Germline CDR1 DFQATT, CDR2 SNEGSKA (reference sequence). V shed 3 bases and J shed 4 bases, with 15 bases lying between them. The chain is built from TRBV20-1 and TRBJ2-2; D possibly matches TRBD1 or TRBD2 (6 bases each). The source is a man between 35 and 55 years old in good health. Input material: PBMCs. The CDR3, as DNA: TGCAGTGCTAGGCCCGGGGGCAAGGTCACCGGGGAGCTGTTTTTT. This gives the protein CSARPGGKVTGELFF.